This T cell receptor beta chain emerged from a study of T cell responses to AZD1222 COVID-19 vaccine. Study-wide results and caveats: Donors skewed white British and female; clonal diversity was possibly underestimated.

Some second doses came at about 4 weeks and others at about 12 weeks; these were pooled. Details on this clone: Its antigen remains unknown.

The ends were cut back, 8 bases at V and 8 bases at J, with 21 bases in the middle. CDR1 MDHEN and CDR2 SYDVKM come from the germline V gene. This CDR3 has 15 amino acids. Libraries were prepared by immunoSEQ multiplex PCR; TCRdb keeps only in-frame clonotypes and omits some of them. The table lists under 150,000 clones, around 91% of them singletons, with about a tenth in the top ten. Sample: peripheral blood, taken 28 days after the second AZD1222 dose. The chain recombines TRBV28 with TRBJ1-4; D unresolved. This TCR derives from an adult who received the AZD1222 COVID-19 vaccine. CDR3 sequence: CASLRREGPREKLFF. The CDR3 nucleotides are TGTGCCAGCCTCCGGAGAGAGGGCCCCCGGGAAAAACTGTTTTTT.